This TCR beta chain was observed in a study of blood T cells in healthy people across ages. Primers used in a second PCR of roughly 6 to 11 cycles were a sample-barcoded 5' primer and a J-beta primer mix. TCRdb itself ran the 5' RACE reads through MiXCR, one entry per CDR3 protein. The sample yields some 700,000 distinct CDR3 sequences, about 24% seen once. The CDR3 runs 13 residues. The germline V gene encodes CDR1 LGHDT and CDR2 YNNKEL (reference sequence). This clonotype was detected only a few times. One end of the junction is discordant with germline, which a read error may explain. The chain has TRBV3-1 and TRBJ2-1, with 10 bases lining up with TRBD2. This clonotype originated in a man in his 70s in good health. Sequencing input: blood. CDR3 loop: CASSQSGLAGDRF. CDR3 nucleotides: TGTGCCAGCAGCCAATCAGGGCTAGCGGGAGATCGCTTC.